What follows are 5 T cell receptor beta chains derived from one specimen sequenced in a study of cytomegalovirus exposure and HLA in healthy donors. TCRdb keeps only in-frame clones here, not all; method: immunoSEQ multiplex PCR. The repertoire includes about 76,000 clones, 85% to 95% of them detected once, and 1.5% to 1.9% sits in the top ten. The sequenced sample consisted of PBMCs. All receptors come from a man between 18 and 35 years old in good health and CMV-seropositive.

The chain couples TRBV5-4 to TRBJ1-2, with a tentative D call TRBD1 (6 bases). The CDR3 covers 15 residues. V lost 0 bases to trimming and J lost 8 bases, with 17 bases between them. The V gene's germline CDR1 is SGHNT and CDR2 YYREEE (reference sequence). In nucleotides, the CDR3 is TGTGCCAGCAGCTTGGTTGAGGCAGGGGCAGAAGGCTACACCTTC. It translates to CASSLVEAGAEGYTF.

This chain connects TRBV4-1 to TRBJ2-2; 12 nucleotides agree with TRBD2. Trimming took 1 base from V and 7 from J; bases not matched to a gene: 7. Germline V lookup: CDR1 MGHRA, CDR2 YSYEKL. CDR3 length: 17 residues. The CDR3 DNA reads TGCGCCAGCAGCCAAGGACTAGCGGGAGAGAGGGGCGGGGAGCTGTTTTTT. The encoded protein is CASSQGLAGERGGELFF.

V is TRBV6-5 and J is TRBJ1-1, with 7 bases identical to TRBD1. Germline assignment: CDR1 MNHEY and CDR2 SVGAGI. V was pared by 5 bases and J by 7 bases, with 7 bases of the junction left unmatched. CDR3 length: 13 amino acids. The CDR3: CASSRRQGIEAFF. As DNA, the CDR3 is TGTGCCAGCAGTCGGCGACAGGGAATTGAAGCTTTCTTT.

The chain joins TRBV5-1 to TRBJ2-7; 12 bases are a match to TRBD2. From germline, CDR1 is SGHRS and CDR2 YFSETQ. The CDR3 contains 14 residues. Trimming removed 4 bases from V and 3 bases from J; junction bases left unmatched: 2. The CDR3 protein is CASSPTSGGYEQYF. CDR3 sequence (DNA): TGCGCCAGCAGCCCGACTAGCGGGGGCTACGAGCAGTACTTC.

The chain links TRBV9 to TRBJ1-3; the D gene is possibly TRBD1 (5 bases). Germline assignment: CDR1 SGDLS and CDR2 YYNGEE. The CDR3 spans 17 residues. V shed 1 base and J shed 3 bases, with 17 bases lying between them. The CDR3 loop is CASSVSLTRVGGNTIYF. The DNA for the CDR3 is TGTGCCAGCAGCGTATCCCTCACCAGGGTCGGTGGAAACACCATATATTTT.